A single sample gave rise to the 24 T cell receptor beta chains below, sequenced in a study of cytomegalovirus exposure and HLA in healthy donors. Primers included in the PCR were 60 Vbeta and 13 Jbeta primers. Libraries were prepared by immunoSEQ multiplex PCR; TCRdb keeps only in-frame clonotypes and omits some of them. Of around 150,000 clones in the sample, 75% were seen once. The material sequenced was PBMCs. The receptors shown here come from a man between 18 and 29 years old in good health and CMV-seropositive.

The table lists this clone with a few counts. This chain joins TRBV28 and TRBJ2-1; D is undetermined. The CDR3 extends over 14 amino acids. Trimming stripped 2 bases from V and 8 bases from J, with 13 bases between. Germline CDR1 and CDR2: MDHEN and SYDVKM. CDR3 DNA: TGTGCCAGCAGTTTAGGCCTCGTTTTGGATGAGCAGTTCTTC. As protein: CASSLGLVLDEQFF. The complete variable domain, with remaining parts taken from reference TRBV28 and TRBJ2-1, reads DVKVTQSSRYLVKRTGEKVFLECVQDMDHENMFWYRQDPGLGLRLIYFSYDVKMKEKGDIPEGYSVSREKKERFSLILESASTNQTSMYLCASSLGLVLDEQFFGPGTRLTVL.

The CDR3 nucleotides are TGTGCCTGGAGTGTGGGCAGTGATCAGCCCCAGCATTTT. Protein: CAWSVGSDQPQHF. The V gene is TRBV30, the J gene TRBJ1-5; D remains unclear. The length of the CDR3 is 13 residues. Germline CDR1 GTSNPN, CDR2 SVGIG (reference sequence). Trimming removed 0 bases from V and 5 bases from J, with 8 bases in between.

The chain employs TRBV15 and TRBJ2-1, with 13 bases aligning to TRBD2. Trimming at V came to 1 base and at J to 6 bases, leaving 9 bases not matched to a gene. This CDR3 has 18 residues. From germline, CDR1 is LNHNV and CDR2 YYDKDF (reference sequence). CDR3 region: CATSRAVLGLAGFNEQFF. CDR3 DNA: TGTGCCACCAGCAGAGCTGTGTTGGGACTAGCGGGATTCAATGAGCAGTTCTTC.

This clone was seen once. The rearrangement uses TRBV4-2 and TRBJ2-7, with D unresolved. Trimming took 1 base from V and 2 from J, leaving 12 bases between them. Per germline, CDR1 LGHNA and CDR2 YNFKEQ. The CDR3 sequence is 15 residues long. CDR3 residues: CASSQGRTEPYEQYF. The DNA for the CDR3 is TGTGCCAGCAGCCAAGGACGAACAGAACCCTACGAGCAGTACTTC.

The chain combines TRBV7-9 with TRBJ1-1; perhaps TRBD1 as D (5 bases). V lost 1 base and J lost 9, with 9 bases in between. The CDR3 contains 12 residues. Germline V CDR1 and CDR2: SEHNR, FQNEAQ (reference sequence). CDR3 sequence: CASSLVQDKAFF. CDR3 sequence (DNA): TGTGCCAGCAGCTTAGTGCAGGACAAAGCTTTCTTT. Looking up the rest from reference TRBV7-9 and TRBJ1-1 gives the full variable domain: DTGVSQNPRHKITKRGQNVTFRCDPISEHNRLYWYRQTLGQGPEFLTYFQNEAQLEKSRLLSDRFSAERPKGSFSTLEIQRTEQGDSAMYLCASSLVQDKAFFGQGTRLTVV.

The chain is built from TRBV5-1 and TRBJ1-3; tentatively, D is TRBD1 (5 bases). Germline V gene data show CDR1 as SGHRS and CDR2 as YFSETQ. CDR3 size: 16 residues. With 0 bases removed from V and 5 bases from J, the gap between germline ends came to 15 bases. CDR3 residues: CASSLEGNPFRNTIYF. The CDR3 nucleotides read TGCGCCAGCAGCTTGGAGGGGAATCCCTTTCGAAACACCATATATTTT.

This chain uses TRBV7-7 with TRBJ1-6; D unclear. The CDR3 extends over 13 amino acids. Germline V gives CDR1 SSHAT, CDR2 FNYEAQ (reference sequence). V was clipped by 3 bases and J by 8 bases, with 8 bases between them. CDR3 DNA: TGTGCCAGCAGCTTGGTCTCAGATTCACCCCTCCACTTT. Encoded protein: CASSLVSDSPLHF.

The chain carries TRBV11-2 and TRBJ2-1; D may be TRBD2 (6 bases). Trimming left V 2 bases short and J 8 bases short, with 16 bases between. The CDR3 loop spans 15 amino acids. Germline CDR1 SGHAT, CDR2 FQNNGV. For the CDR3, the DNA is TGTGCCAGCAGCTTAATCCCGGGAGCTACGGATGAGCAGTTCTTC. Translating it yields CASSLIPGATDEQFF.

The table lists this clone with a count of one. The chain couples TRBV15 to TRBJ2-1, with 11 bases fitting TRBD2. The junction had 6 bases not matched to a gene; V was cut back by 0 bases and J by 5 bases. The CDR3 loop spans 17 amino acids. Germline-derived CDR1 and CDR2 are LNHNV and YYDKDF (reference sequence). The CDR3 loop is CATSRDPGTSGHNEQFF. The CDR3 DNA follows: TGTGCCACCAGCAGAGATCCCGGGACTAGCGGACACAATGAGCAGTTCTTC.

In regard to this clone: At one end, the junction sequence differs from germline, possibly due to a read error. J is TRBJ1-1 and V is TRBV18; D gene unclear. CDR3 size: 14 residues. Germline V gives CDR1 KGHSH, CDR2 LQKENI. The CDR3 nucleotides read TGTGCCAGCTCAACCAAGGGAGGTGGCCCTGAGGCTTTCTTT. Translation gives CASSTKGGGPEAFF.

The chain links TRBV6-6 to TRBJ1-3; D gene uncertain. This CDR3 is built from 13 residues. Germline assignment: CDR1 MNHNY and CDR2 SVGAGI (reference sequence). Trimming pared 6 bases from V and 0 bases from J, leaving 6 bases between. Here the CDR3 reads CASRDTSGNTIYF. The CDR3 nucleotides are TGTGCCAGCAGAGACACCTCTGGAAACACCATATATTTT.

This chain uses TRBV19 with TRBJ2-1, with 10 positions matching TRBD2. The length of the CDR3 is 12 residues. Germline V gives CDR1 LNHDA, CDR2 SQIVND (reference sequence). V lost 6 bases and J lost 15; bases outside the gene matches: 8. CDR3 bases: TGTGCCAGTAGCCCTAGCGGGAGTTTGAGGTTCTTC. This gives the protein CASSPSGSLRFF.

The chain combines TRBV19 with TRBJ1-1; 7 bases are shared with TRBD1. The CDR3 is made up of 16 amino acids. Germline assignment: CDR1 LNHDA and CDR2 SQIVND (reference sequence). Germline trimming cut 5 bases from V and 3 bases from J; bases unmatched to any gene: 12. The CDR3 here is CASSRDSGQAYTEAFF. CDR3 in DNA: TGTGCCAGTAGTCGGGACAGTGGACAGGCTTACACTGAAGCTTTCTTT.

J is TRBJ1-4 and V is TRBV27; the D gene is possibly TRBD1 (6 bases). Trimming shortened V by 6 bases and J by 10 bases, and 18 bases separated the two germline ends. Germline assignment: CDR1 MNHEY and CDR2 SMNVEV (reference sequence). CDR3 length: 14 residues. The CDR3 coding sequence is TGTGCCAGCAGCTTACAGGGAGGGGTCGGAAAACTGTTTTTT. Amino acids: CASSLQGGVGKLFF.

The chain links TRBV7-9 to TRBJ2-7; 7 bases fit TRBD2. Germline V gene sequence: CDR1 SEHNR, CDR2 FQNEAQ (reference sequence). Trimming cost V 5 bases and J 2 bases; bases outside gene matches: 6. CDR3 size: 14 residues. The CDR3 sequence is CASSRSGTTYEQYF. The CDR3 DNA reads as TGTGCCAGCAGCAGGAGCGGGACGACCTACGAGCAGTACTTC.

The CDR3 coding sequence is TGCGCCAGCAAAAGGCCCCTTGTTGCAGGGGCGAACACTGAAGCTTTCTTT. This sequence encodes CASKRPLVAGANTEAFF. The V and J genes are TRBV5-1 and TRBJ1-1; weak D call: TRBD1 (6 bases). Trimming pared 6 bases from V and 1 base from J, leaving 22 bases between. Germline CDR1 SGHRS, CDR2 YFSETQ. This CDR3 region has 17 residues. Using reference TRBV5-1 and TRBJ1-1 for the parts outside the CDR3, the full variable domain is KAGVTQTPRYLIKTRGQQVTLSCSPISGHRSVSWYQQTPGQGLQFLFEYFSETQRNKGNFPGRFSGRQFSNSRSEMNVSTLELGDSALYLCASKRPLVAGANTEAFFGQGTRLTVV.

The V call is TRBV29-1, the J call TRBJ2-2; no definite D call. CDR1 is SQVTM and CDR2 is ANQGSEA in the germline V gene. V was cut by 6 bases and J by 4 bases, with 6 bases left in between. CDR3 length: 11 amino acids. CDR3 DNA sequence: TGCAGCGTGGTGAGCACCGGGGAGCTGTTTTTT. Residues: CSVVSTGELFF.

The chain joins TRBV7-9 to TRBJ1-2; no clear D. V was clipped by 5 bases and J by 3 bases, with 19 bases between them. Germline values: CDR1 SEHNR, CDR2 FQNEAQ (reference sequence). The CDR3 covers 16 residues. The CDR3 region is CASSPIDMPNYYGYTF. CDR3 DNA: TGTGCCAGCAGCCCAATTGACATGCCGAATTACTATGGCTACACCTTC.

The chain is built from TRBV11-2 and TRBJ2-3, with TRBD2 matching over 8 bases. The V and J ends lost 4 bases and 3 bases, in that order; junction bases with no gene match: 9. The CDR3 totals 16 residues. From germline, CDR1 is SGHAT and CDR2 FQNNGV. CDR3 sequence (DNA): TGTGCCAGCAGCTCGATCACCGGGACTAGAACAGATACGCAGTATTTT. This gives the protein CASSSITGTRTDTQYF. Based on the CDR3 plus reference TRBV11-2 and TRBJ2-3, the full variable domain is EAGVAQSPRYKIIEKRQSVAFWCNPISGHATLYWYQQILGQGPKLLIQFQNNGVVDDSQLPKDRFSAERLKGVDSTLKIQPAKLEDSAVYLCASSSITGTRTDTQYFGPGTRLTVL.

This rearrangement joins TRBV11-2 to TRBJ2-7; TRBD2 might be the D (6 bases). The CDR3 covers 13 residues. Germline assignment: CDR1 SGHAT and CDR2 FQNNGV. The V end lost 3 bases, the J end lost 5 bases, and 11 bases lay between the germline ends. This chain's CDR3 is CASSFVLADEQYF. Written as DNA, the CDR3 is TGTGCCAGCAGCTTCGTGTTAGCGGACGAGCAGTACTTC.

The rearrangement uses TRBV28 and TRBJ1-5; TRBD1 matches 8 bases. Germline CDR1 is MDHEN and CDR2 is SYDVKM. The CDR3 loop spans 14 amino acids. The junction had 6 bases not matched to a gene; V was cut back by 7 bases and J by 4 bases. The CDR3 region is CASTADRVNQPQHF. DNA of the CDR3: TGTGCCAGCACCGCGGACAGGGTGAATCAGCCCCAGCATTTT.

In this sample, this clone turned up a few times. This sequence joins TRBV7-2 and TRBJ2-2, with D maybe TRBD2 (6 bases). Germline V CDR1 and CDR2: SGHTA, FQGNSA. This CDR3 comprises 15 residues. The V gene lost 1 base and the J gene lost 5 bases, with 11 bases spanning the gap. CDR3 region: CASSLGPSGTGELFF. The DNA of the CDR3 is TGTGCCAGCAGCTTAGGTCCGAGCGGGACCGGGGAGCTGTTTTTT.

The rearrangement joins TRBV7-3 to TRBJ2-3, with D perhaps matching TRBD2 (5 bases). The CDR3 covers 15 residues. V lost 2 bases, J lost 1 base, and 10 bases lay in between. Germline-derived CDR1 and CDR2 are SGHTA and FQGTGA. CDR3: CASSLEAARTDTQYF. DNA of the CDR3: TGTGCCAGCAGCTTAGAAGCGGCTCGCACAGATACGCAGTATTTT.

The V gene is TRBV19, the J gene TRBJ2-1; 7 nucleotides align to TRBD2. With V trimmed by 7 bases and J by 7 bases, 13 bases remained unmatched. Per the germline V gene, CDR1 is LNHDA and CDR2 is SQIVND (reference sequence). The CDR3 extends over 15 amino acids. The CDR3 sequence: CASTNPGEGLNEQFF. The CDR3 DNA reads TGTGCCAGTACCAATCCGGGGGAGGGCCTGAATGAGCAGTTCTTC. Supplemented by reference TRBV19 and TRBJ2-1, the full variable domain reads DGGITQSPKYLFRKEGQNVTLSCEQNLNHDAMYWYRQDPGQGLRLIYYSQIVNDFQKGDIAEGYSVSREKKESFPLTVTSAQKNPTAFYLCASTNPGEGLNEQFFGPGTRLTVL.